A selection of T cell receptor beta chains follows, all from one sample in a study of blood T cell repertoires in COVID-19. Measured with immunoSEQ multiplex PCR; TCRdb has only the in-frame clones, and not every one. Among about 440,000 clones listed, about 90% were seen once. Input material: PBMCs or T cells enriched from blood (not recorded which). All receptors come from a woman younger than 30 with acute COVID-19. CDR3s include the opening cysteine and the closing phenylalanine or tryptophan. Fields, in order: D gene, clone size, V gene, J gene, CDR3 protein, CDR3 DNA. The D gene is left open where the match is weak. The size entry is marked missing in some rows and otherwise reads once, few, many or a size class.

d_gene: NA
abundance: NA
v_gene: TRBV7-2
j_gene: TRBJ2-1
CDR3aa: CARVRGLPDNEQFF
CDR3nt: TGTGCCAGGGTTCGGGGACTTCCAGACAATGAGCAGTTCTTC

d_gene: NA
abundance: NA
v_gene: TRBV11-2
j_gene: TRBJ1-3
CDR3aa: CASSLARAGNTIYF
CDR3nt: TGTGCCAGCAGCTTAGCGAGGGCGGGAAACACCATATATTTT

d_gene: TRBD2
abundance: NA
v_gene: TRBV6-5
j_gene: TRBJ2-5
CDR3aa: CASRETSGREETQYF
CDR3nt: TGTGCCAGCAGGGAGACTAGCGGGAGGGAAGAGACCCAGTACTTC

d_gene: TRBD2
abundance: once
v_gene: TRBV5-5
j_gene: TRBJ2-7
CDR3aa: CASSSGLAGTYEQYF
CDR3nt: TGTGCCAGCAGCTCAGGGCTAGCGGGGACCTACGAGCAGTACTTC

d_gene: TRBD1
abundance: NA
v_gene: TRBV2
j_gene: TRBJ1-2
CDR3aa: CASSERDRVDYGYTF
CDR3nt: TGTGCCAGCAGTGAAAGGGACAGGGTTGACTATGGCTACACCTTC

d_gene: TRBD1
abundance: NA
v_gene: TRBV11-2
j_gene: TRBJ1-5
CDR3aa: CASSSGTGSNQPQHF
CDR3nt: TGTGCCAGCAGCTCGGGGACAGGGAGCAATCAGCCCCAGCATTTT

d_gene: TRBD1
abundance: NA
v_gene: TRBV2
j_gene: TRBJ1-5
CDR3aa: CASRPGTGLGQPQHF
CDR3nt: TGTGCCAGCAGACCAGGGACAGGGCTTGGTCAGCCCCAGCATTTT

d_gene: NA
abundance: NA
v_gene: TRBV4-1
j_gene: TRBJ2-7
CDR3aa: CASSPSSSYEQYF
CDR3nt: TGCGCCAGCAGCCCGAGCTCCTCCTACGAGCAGTACTTC

d_gene: TRBD2
abundance: NA
v_gene: TRBV5-4
j_gene: TRBJ2-5
CDR3aa: CASRKGPLAGGREETQYF
CDR3nt: TGTGCCAGCAGAAAGGGCCCCCTAGCGGGGGGGCGGGAGGAGACCCAGTACTTC

d_gene: TRBD1
abundance: NA
v_gene: TRBV5-4
j_gene: TRBJ2-3
CDR3aa: CASSQMVSGTGADTQYF
CDR3nt: TGTGCCAGCAGCCAGATGGTATCCGGGACAGGGGCAGATACGCAGTATTTT